The entry below describes one T cell receptor beta chain. Its antigen is unknown. No per-base quality is available; no much larger clone lies one base away. This sample is part of a study of OX40 agonist ivuxolimab in advanced cancers. For the wider study: Ivuxolimab was a fully human IgG2 agonistic monoclonal antibody targeting the costimulatory receptor OX40 (CD134). Intravenous ivuxolimab was administered to patients every 2 weeks at six dose levels: 0.01, 0.1, 0.3, 1.5, 3 and 10 mg/kg. Of the roughly 54 dose-escalation patients, hepatocellular carcinoma was present in around 20, melanoma in approximately 15, renal cell carcinoma in 9 and head and neck cancer in 9. In the dose-escalation cohort, more than 75% of patients were male, and the mean age was approximately 60 years, with a range of 23 to 79. Prior anti-PD-1, anti-PD-L1 or anti-CTLA-4 therapy was permitted, and 40% of dose-escalation patients had received checkpoint inhibitors. Partial responses were achieved by three dose-escalation patients, of whom one had hepatocellular carcinoma and two had cutaneous melanoma. The point of sequencing TCRbeta in the periphery was to test whether ivuxolimab changed TCR sequence diversity and drove clonal T-cell expansion. The paper reports the monotherapy dose-escalation portion (N = 52 patients) of the phase I ivuxolimab trial. Results the study describes overall, beyond this receptor: Antigen specificity was not determined for the clonally expanded peripheral T cells. On average, CD8+ T cells showed more expanded clones than CD4+ T cells after ivuxolimab. At doses of 0.1 to 3.0 mg/kg, clonal expansion of both CD4+ and CD8+ T cells in blood was seen between baseline and week 6. In the 0.1-3.0 mg/kg groups, partial responders had among the lowest normalized peripheral clonal expansion, particularly in CD8+ T cells. Low levels of normalized T-cell clonal expansion were also shown by some nonresponding patients.

Genomic DNA was isolated from the sorted cells so that the TCRbeta CDR3 region could be sequenced. The immunoSEQ Assay was used for sequencing of TCRbeta CDR3 regions. Not all clones reach the TCRdb copy of this immuneACCESS table, which keeps in-frame sequences only. Checked studies attribute under half of the gap to unresolved V genes and leave the rest unexplained. In this sample the table shows about 66,000 clones, 75% to 95% of which occur a single time. The top ten clones comprise more than 13% of the sample. Trimming takes 0 bases from V and 6 bases from J, and the germline ends sit 17 bases apart. The germline V gene encodes CDR1 GTSNPN and CDR2 SVGIG (reference sequence). The CDR3, from cysteine to phenylalanine, totals 16 residues. Only the CDR3 DNA is retained, 48 bases long and in frame from the first base. Patients with autoimmune disease history or receiving systemic immunosuppression were excluded from the trial. Peripheral blood for TCR sequencing was drawn from every dose cohort at baseline, at cycle 4 day 1 and at cycle 7 day 1. The samples were drawn from a first-in-human, open-label, multicenter phase I dose-escalation trial of ivuxolimab. The trial enrolled adults with locally advanced or metastatic head and neck squamous cell, hepatocellular, melanoma or renal cell carcinoma. Before TCR sequencing, CD4+ and CD8+ T cells were separately sorted from peripheral blood.

This sample comprised CD4+ or CD8+ T cells sorted from blood, obtained in a trial of the OX40 agonist ivuxolimab. The sequence is built from TRBV30 and TRBJ2-2, with TRBD2 tentatively as D gene (6 bases match). The receptor was derived from an adult with an advanced solid tumor such as melanoma, head and neck, liver or kidney cancer. The CDR3 corresponds to CAWSVRSGLVSGELFF. In nucleotides, the sequence is TGTGCCTGGAGTGTACGTAGCGGTCTAGTCTCCGGGGAGCTGTTTTTT.